This entry features one T cell receptor beta chain sequence. CDR1 is SNHLY, CDR2 FYNNEI, per germline. This CDR3 contains 15 residues. Between the trimmed V and J ends, which lost 7 bases and 0 bases, there was a span of 13 bases. The source of the sample is a study of blood T cell repertoires in COVID-19. Study overall: The United States, Italy and Spain were the sources of the acute and convalescent COVID-19 samples. T cells, B-cell-depleted T cells, or PBMCs supplied cDNA or gDNA.

Participant-reported clinical history was the basis for cohort assignment. Assay used: immunoSEQ multiplex PCR; TCRdb lists only in-frame clones, some missing. The sample lists 150,000 or so clones, about 86% occurring once. Sequenced material: PBMCs or T cells enriched from blood (not recorded which). This receptor was taken from a woman between 50 and 59 years old in a cohort exposed to, infected with or recovered from COVID-19 (not recorded which). The chain joins TRBV2 to TRBJ1-3; possible D gene TRBD1, 5 bases. CDR3: CASKVGAVSGNTIYF. The CDR3 nucleotides are TGTGCCAGCAAGGTTGGGGCCGTCTCTGGAAACACCATATATTTT.